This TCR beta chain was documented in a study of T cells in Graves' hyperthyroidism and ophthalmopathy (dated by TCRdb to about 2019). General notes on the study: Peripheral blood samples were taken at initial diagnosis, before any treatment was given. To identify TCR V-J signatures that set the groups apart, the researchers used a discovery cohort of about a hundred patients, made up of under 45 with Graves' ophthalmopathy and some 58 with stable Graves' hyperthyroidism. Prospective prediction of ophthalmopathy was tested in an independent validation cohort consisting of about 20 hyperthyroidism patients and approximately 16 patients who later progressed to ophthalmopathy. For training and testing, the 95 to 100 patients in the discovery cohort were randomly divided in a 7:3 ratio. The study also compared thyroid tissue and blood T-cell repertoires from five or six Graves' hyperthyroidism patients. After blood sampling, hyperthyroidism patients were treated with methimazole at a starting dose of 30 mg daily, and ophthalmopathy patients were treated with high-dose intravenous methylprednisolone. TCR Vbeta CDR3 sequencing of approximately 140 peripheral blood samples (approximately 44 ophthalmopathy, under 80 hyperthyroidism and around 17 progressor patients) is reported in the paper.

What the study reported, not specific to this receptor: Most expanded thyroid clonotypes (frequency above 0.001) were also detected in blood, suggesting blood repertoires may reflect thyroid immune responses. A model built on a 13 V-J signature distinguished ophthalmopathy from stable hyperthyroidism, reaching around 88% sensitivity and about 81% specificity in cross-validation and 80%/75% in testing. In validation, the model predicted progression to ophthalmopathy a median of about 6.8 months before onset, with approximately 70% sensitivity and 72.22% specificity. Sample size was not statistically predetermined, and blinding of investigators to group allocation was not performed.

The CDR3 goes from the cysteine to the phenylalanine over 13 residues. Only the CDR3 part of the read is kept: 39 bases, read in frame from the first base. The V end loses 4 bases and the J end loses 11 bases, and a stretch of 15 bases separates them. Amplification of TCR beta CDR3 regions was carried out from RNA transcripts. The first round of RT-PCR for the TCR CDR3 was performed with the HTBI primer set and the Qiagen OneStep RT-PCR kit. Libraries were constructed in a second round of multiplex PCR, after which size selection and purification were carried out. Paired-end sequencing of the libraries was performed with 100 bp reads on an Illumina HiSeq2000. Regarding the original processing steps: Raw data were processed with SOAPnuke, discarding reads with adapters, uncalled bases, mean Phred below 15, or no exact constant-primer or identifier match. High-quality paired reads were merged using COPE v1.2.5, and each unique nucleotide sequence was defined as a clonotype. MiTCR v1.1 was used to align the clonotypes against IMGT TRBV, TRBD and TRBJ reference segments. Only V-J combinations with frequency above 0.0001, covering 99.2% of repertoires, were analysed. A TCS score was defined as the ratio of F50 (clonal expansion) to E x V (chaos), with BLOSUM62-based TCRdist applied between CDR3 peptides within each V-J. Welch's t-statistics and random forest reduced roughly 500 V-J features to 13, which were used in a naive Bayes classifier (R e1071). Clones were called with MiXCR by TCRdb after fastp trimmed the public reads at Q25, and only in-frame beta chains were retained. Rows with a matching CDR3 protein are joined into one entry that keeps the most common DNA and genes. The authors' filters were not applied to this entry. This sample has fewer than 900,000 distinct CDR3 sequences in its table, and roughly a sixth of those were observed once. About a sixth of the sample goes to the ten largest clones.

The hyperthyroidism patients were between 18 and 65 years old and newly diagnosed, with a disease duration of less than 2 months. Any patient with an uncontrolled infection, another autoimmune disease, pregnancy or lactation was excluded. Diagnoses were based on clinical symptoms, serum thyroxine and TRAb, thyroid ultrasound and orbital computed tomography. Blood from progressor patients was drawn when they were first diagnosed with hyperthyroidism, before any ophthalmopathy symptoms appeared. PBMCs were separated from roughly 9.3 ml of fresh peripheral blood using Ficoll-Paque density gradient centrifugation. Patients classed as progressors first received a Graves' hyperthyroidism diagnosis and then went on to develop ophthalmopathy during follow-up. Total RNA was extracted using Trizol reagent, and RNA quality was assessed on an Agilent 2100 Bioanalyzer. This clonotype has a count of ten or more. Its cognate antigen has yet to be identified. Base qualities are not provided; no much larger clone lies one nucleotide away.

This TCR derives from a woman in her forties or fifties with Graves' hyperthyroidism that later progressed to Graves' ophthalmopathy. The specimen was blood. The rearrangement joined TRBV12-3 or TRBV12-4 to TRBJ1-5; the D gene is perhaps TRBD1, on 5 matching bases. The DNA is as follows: TGTGCCAGCAGTTGGGACGGAGCAGGAGCCCAGCATTTT. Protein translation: CASSWDGAGAQHF.